This paragraph covers one TCR beta chain sequence. This clonotype was picked up many times. Its antigen target is currently unknown. No much larger clone is present one base from it, and per-base qualities are unavailable. This specimen belongs to a study of Graves' ophthalmopathy and Graves' hyperthyroidism (dated by TCRdb to between 2017 and 2018). In terms of the full investigation: Hyperthyroidism was considered stable if no progression to ophthalmopathy occurred within 18 months of follow-up. After sampling, hyperthyroidism patients received methimazole starting at 30 mg daily, and ophthalmopathy patients received high-dose intravenous methylprednisolone. To tell Graves' ophthalmopathy apart from Graves' hyperthyroidism, and to predict which patients would progress to ophthalmopathy, the study relied on TCR beta repertoire signatures. To explore V-J signatures that separate ophthalmopathy from hyperthyroidism, a discovery set of about 98 patients was enrolled, consisting of about 43 with ophthalmopathy and roughly 59 with stable hyperthyroidism. In five or six hyperthyroidism patients, T-cell repertoires of thyroid tissue and blood were compared. An independent validation cohort comprised 18 hyperthyroidism patients and over 15 patients who later progressed from hyperthyroidism to ophthalmopathy. In total, 135 blood samples were TCR-sequenced: 40 to 45 ophthalmopathy, under 80 hyperthyroidism and roughly 17 hyperthyroidism-to-ophthalmopathy patients. Overall study outcomes, separate from this receptor: In validation, the model predicted ophthalmopathy progression with nearly 71% sensitivity and approximately 72% specificity; some 13 predicted patients were CT-confirmed with GO in a median of approximately 6.5 months. Most expanded thyroid clonotypes with a frequency above 0.001 also appeared in blood, which suggests that blood repertoires may reflect the immune response in the thyroid. No statistical method was used to predetermine the sample size, and group allocation was not hidden from the investigators. In cross-validation, the 13-signature model distinguished ophthalmopathy from stable hyperthyroidism with approximately 88% sensitivity and roughly 81% specificity, and in the test set the corresponding values were approximately 80% and 75%.

For CDR1 and CDR2, the germline V gene lists SQVTM and ANQGSEA. V and J lose 6 bases and 5 bases, and a span of 13 bases separates them. The CDR3 starts with the cysteine, ends with the phenylalanine, and has 12 residues. Only CDR3 DNA remains: 36 bases, in frame from the first base. TCR beta CDR3 regions were amplified from RNA transcripts for repertoire sequencing. The first round of RT-PCR was done with HTBI primers and the Qiagen OneStep RT-PCR kit, and was followed by a second round of multiplex PCR, then size selection and purification. Libraries were sequenced on an Illumina HiSeq2000 using paired-end 100 bp reads. The study's processing was this. Reads were processed with SOAPnuke, discarding reads with adapters, uncalled bases, mean Phred below 15, or no exact constant-primer or identifier match. High-quality paired reads were merged with COPE v1.2.5. Each unique nucleotide sequence was defined as a clonotype, and clonotypes were aligned to IMGT TRB V, D and J references with MiTCR v1.1. The analysis was limited to V-J combinations with a frequency above 0.0001, which together covered 99.2% of the repertoires. For each V-J combination, a TCR clonal expansion and chaos score was defined as F50 clonal expansion divided by the chaos observed in the TCRdist matrix. Welch's t-statistics and random forest were used to reduce the features to roughly 14 V-J combinations, which were then used as input to a naive Bayes classifier. The Morisita-Horn index was used to measure how similar the thyroid and blood repertoires were. The public sequencing data were trimmed at Q25 with fastp and processed into clonotypes with MiXCR by TCRdb, which kept only in-frame beta chains. Each record represents a unique CDR3 protein, reported with the most common genes and DNA among its rows. The V and J calls and clone size come from TCRdb's table, not from the authors' own analysis. Recorded for this sample are approximately 540,000 distinct CDR3 sequences; 39% of them occurred a single time. Jointly, the top ten make up 3.5% to 5% of the sample.

The hyperthyroidism patients were 18 to 65 years old and newly diagnosed, with a disease duration of less than 2 months. Anyone with other autoimmune diseases, uncontrolled infections, pregnancy or lactation was excluded from the study. Clinical symptoms, serum thyroxine, TRAb, thyroid ultrasound and orbital computed tomography formed the basis of the diagnosis. Total RNA was extracted with Trizol reagent and quality-checked on an Agilent 2100 Bioanalyzer. The material sequenced was peripheral blood or thyroid tissue (not recorded which). The clonotype was recovered from an adult man with Graves' hyperthyroidism. The chain couples TRBV29-1 to TRBJ1-2; the best D guess is TRBD1, with 6 bases matching. The DNA is TGCAGCGTAGACCCGACAGGTTATGGCTACACCTTC. The resulting protein is CSVDPTGYGYTF.